This T cell receptor (beta chain) stems from a study of blood T cells in healthy people across ages. The use of a sample-barcoded 5' primer and a J-beta primer mix characterized a second PCR of roughly 7 to 11 cycles. TCRdb ran MiXCR on the 5' RACE reads and lists one entry per CDR3 protein. The sample holds under 1,100,000 distinct CDR3 sequences; under 30% are singletons and the top ten take around 0.75%. The V and J ends lost 5 bases and 4 bases respectively, with 17 bases between them. Looked up from germline, CDR1 is MDHEN and CDR2 is SYDVKM. The CDR3 is 15 residues long. This clonotype was counted a few times. A further study also used this sample, focusing on T cells of mothers and their children. That publication notes: There were over 9.5 million TCR beta CDR3 reads from each mother and about 3 million from each child.

The receptor's source is a girl aged 2 to 9 in good health. The chain links TRBV28 to TRBJ1-1; D not certain. The sample consisted of blood. CDR3 DNA sequence: TGTGCCAGCAGTCTCCCAACCACGAGACGCACTGAAGCTTTCTTT. This translates into CASSLPTTRRTEAFF. Supplemented by reference TRBV28 and TRBJ1-1, the full variable domain reads DVKVTQSSRYLVKRTGEKVFLECVQDMDHENMFWYRQDPGLGLRLIYFSYDVKMKEKGDIPEGYSVSREKKERFSLILESASTNQTSMYLCASSLPTTRRTEAFFGQGTRLTVV.